The sequence of this TCR beta chain was determined in a study of T cell responses to AZD1222 COVID-19 vaccine. In the study overall: Pooling of second doses given at about 4 or about 12 weeks was done.

The length of the CDR3 is 18 residues. Germline CDR1 and CDR2: SGHTS and YDEGEE. Losses at the gene ends were 4 bases for V and 2 bases for J; bases not matched to a gene: 11. Some clones are missing from TCRdb's copy, which holds only in-frame ones; the method was immunoSEQ multiplex PCR. This table has roughly 99,000 clones, roughly nine tenths appearing once. Study-level points and caveats: Two AZD1222 administrations were followed by greater Spike-specific TCR breadth and depth. Seropositive status at baseline applied to only five or six AZD1222 recipients. Clonal diversity was possibly underestimated, and the donors were mostly white British, with more females.

This clone was observed a few times. Antigen specificity is unknown. The chain carries TRBV5-8 and TRBJ2-1, with TRBD2 matching 11 bases. Sequenced here: peripheral blood, sampled on day 0 of AZD1222 vaccination. This TCR derives from an adult in good health. Written as DNA, the CDR3 is TGTGCCAGCAGCCTAAGCAGGACTAGCGGGCCAGCCTACAATGAGCAGTTCTTC. As protein: CASSLSRTSGPAYNEQFF.